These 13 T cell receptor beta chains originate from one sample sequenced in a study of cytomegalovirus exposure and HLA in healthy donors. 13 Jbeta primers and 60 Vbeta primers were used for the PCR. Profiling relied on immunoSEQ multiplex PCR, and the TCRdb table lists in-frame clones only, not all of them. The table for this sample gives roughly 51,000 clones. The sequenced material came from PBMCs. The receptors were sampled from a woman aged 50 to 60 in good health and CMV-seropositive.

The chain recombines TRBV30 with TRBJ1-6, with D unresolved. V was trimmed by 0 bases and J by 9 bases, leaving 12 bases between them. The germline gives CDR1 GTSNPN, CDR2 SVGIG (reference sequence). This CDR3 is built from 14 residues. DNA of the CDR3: TGTGCCTGGAGTGTCCGAAGAGCAGGTTCACCCCTCCACTTT. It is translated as CAWSVRRAGSPLHF.

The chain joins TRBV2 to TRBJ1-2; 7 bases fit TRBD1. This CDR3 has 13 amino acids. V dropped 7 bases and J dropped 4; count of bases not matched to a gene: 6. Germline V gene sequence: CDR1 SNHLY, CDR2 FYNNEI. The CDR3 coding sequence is TGTGCCAGCATGCGGACAGGCGGCTATGGCTACACCTTC. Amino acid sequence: CASMRTGGYGYTF.

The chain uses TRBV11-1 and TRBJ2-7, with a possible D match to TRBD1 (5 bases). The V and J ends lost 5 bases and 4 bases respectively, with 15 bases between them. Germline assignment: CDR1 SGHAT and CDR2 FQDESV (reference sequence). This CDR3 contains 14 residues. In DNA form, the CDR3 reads TGTGCCAGCAGCCCACACAGGAACTCGTACGAGCAGTACTTC. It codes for CASSPHRNSYEQYF.

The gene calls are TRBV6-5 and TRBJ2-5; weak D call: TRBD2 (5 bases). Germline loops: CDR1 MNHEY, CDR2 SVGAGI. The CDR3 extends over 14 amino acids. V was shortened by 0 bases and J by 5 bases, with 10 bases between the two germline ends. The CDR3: CASSYSTGLETQYF. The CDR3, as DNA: TGTGCCAGCAGTTACTCGACGGGGTTGGAGACCCAGTACTTC.

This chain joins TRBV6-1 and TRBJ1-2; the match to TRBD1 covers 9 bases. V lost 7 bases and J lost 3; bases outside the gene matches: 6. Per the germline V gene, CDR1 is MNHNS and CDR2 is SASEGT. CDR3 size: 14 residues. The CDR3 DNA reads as TGTGCCAGCACCGACAGGGGGACCTACTATGGCTACACCTTC. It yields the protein CASTDRGTYYGYTF.

The CDR3, as DNA: TGTGCCAGCAGCCCCTCTACAGGGGCCGACACTGAAGCTTTCTTT. Protein product: CASSPSTGADTEAFF. The V call is TRBV4-2, the J call TRBJ1-1, with 7 bases identical to TRBD1. With 4 bases clipped from V and 3 bases from J, the junction kept 8 bases outside the gene matches. Germline V CDR1 and CDR2: LGHNA, YNFKEQ. The CDR3 is made up of 15 amino acids.

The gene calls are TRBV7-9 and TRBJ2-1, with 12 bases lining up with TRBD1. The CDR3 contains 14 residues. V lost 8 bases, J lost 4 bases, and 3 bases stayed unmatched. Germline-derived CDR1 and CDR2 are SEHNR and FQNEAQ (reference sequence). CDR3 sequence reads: CASGDRGQYNEQFF. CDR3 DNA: TGTGCCAGCGGGGACAGGGGGCAATACAATGAGCAGTTCTTC.

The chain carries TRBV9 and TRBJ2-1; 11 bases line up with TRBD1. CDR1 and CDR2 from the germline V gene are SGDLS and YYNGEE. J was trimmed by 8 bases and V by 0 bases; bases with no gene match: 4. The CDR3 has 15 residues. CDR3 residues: CASSVGDRGSYEQFF. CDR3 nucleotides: TGTGCCAGCAGCGTAGGGGACAGGGGGTCTTATGAGCAGTTCTTC.

CDR3 in DNA: TGCGCCAGCGGCTCTTCAGCGGGCTCCTACAATGAGCAGTTCTTC. It encodes CASGSSAGSYNEQFF. The chain links TRBV5-1 to TRBJ2-1, with D possibly TRBD2 on 6 matching bases. Looked up from germline, CDR1 is SGHRS and CDR2 is YFSETQ. This CDR3 spans 15 amino acids. V lost 7 bases and J lost 0, with 14 bases in between.

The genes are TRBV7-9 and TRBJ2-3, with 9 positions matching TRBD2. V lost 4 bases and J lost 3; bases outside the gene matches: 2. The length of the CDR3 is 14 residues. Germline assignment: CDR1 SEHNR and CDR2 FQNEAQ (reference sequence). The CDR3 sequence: CASSSRGGTDTQYF. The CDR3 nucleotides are TGTGCCAGCAGCTCGCGGGGGGGAACAGATACGCAGTATTTT.

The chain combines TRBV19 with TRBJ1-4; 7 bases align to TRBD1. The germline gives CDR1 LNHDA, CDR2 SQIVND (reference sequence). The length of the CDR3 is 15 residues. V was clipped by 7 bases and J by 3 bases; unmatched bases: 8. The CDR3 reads CASTSVDRSNEKLFF. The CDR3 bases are TGTGCCAGTACCTCCGTGGACAGGTCTAATGAAAAACTGTTTTTT.

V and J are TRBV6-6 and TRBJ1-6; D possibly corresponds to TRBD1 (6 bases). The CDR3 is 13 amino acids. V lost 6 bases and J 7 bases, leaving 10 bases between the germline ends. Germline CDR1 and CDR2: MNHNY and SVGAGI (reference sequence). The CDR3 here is CASRGQTNSPLHF. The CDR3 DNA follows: TGTGCCAGCAGAGGACAGACCAATTCACCCCTCCACTTT.

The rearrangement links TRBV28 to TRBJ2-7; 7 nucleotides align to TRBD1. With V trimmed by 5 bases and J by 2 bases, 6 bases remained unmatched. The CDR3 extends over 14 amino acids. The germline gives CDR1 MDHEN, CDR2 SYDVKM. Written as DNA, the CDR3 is TGTGCCAGCAGTCTGACAGGGAGAACCTACGAGCAGTACTTC. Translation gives CASSLTGRTYEQYF.